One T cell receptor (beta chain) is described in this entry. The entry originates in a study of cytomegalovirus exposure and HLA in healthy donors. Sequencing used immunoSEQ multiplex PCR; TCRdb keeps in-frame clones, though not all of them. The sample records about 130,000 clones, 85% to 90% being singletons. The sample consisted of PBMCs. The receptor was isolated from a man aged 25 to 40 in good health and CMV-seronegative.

CDR3 coding DNA: TGCGCCAGCAGCCATCCGGGGACTAGCCTTAAAGAGACCCAGTACTTC. It is translated as CASSHPGTSLKETQYF. The gene calls are TRBV4-1 and TRBJ2-5, with TRBD2 matching over 9 bases. CDR3 size: 16 residues. Germline values: CDR1 MGHRA, CDR2 YSYEKL. The V segment lost 3 bases and the J segment 3 bases; nucleotides outside the gene matches: 8.